This TCR beta chain was identified during a study of cytomegalovirus exposure and HLA in healthy donors (dated by TCRdb to 2016 to 2017). For the study in its entirety: According to a later analysis, the 100 to 150 validation repertoires were produced on the same platform as the 680 or so repertoires of the first cohort. The aim of the study was to test whether cataloging public T cell receptors could identify signatures of past pathogen exposure. In addition to the first cohort of 650 to 750 subjects, a separate validation cohort of approximately 130 different subjects was used. The study combined high-throughput TCR immunosequencing, statistical association of individual TCRs with disease status, and machine learning to predict cytomegalovirus infection status.

The investigation overall reported the following: The study listed 150 to 200 TCR beta chains as associated with cytomegalovirus. The authors suggested that the approach could potentially be generalized to other disease states and immunological phenotypes. The classifier was reported to diagnose cytomegalovirus status with high specificity and sensitivity in both the original cohort and the validation cohort. Of the cluster scores, about 94% were above 0 in a later analysis, which found that TCRs clustered in the first cohort also tended to co-occur in the approximately 130 validation repertoires. Across donors, most TCR sequences were observed very rarely, whereas some public TCRs were present in many individuals. A later analysis lacked HLA typing for the validation cohort, so it scored co-occurrence in that cohort across all 120 or so repertoires. In vitro tests confirmed that three of the cytomegalovirus-associated TCR beta chains recognize cytomegalovirus antigens.

Separate from the approximately 700-subject first cohort, the validation cohort of 90 to 150 subjects was the group to which the donors belonged. With respect to this clone: Its recognized antigen is unknown. Qualities for individual bases were not recorded, and no much larger clone is one base off.

The library was produced with the immunoSEQ multiplex PCR assay. The published analysis was carried out like this. A statistical classification framework was developed to diagnose cytomegalovirus status using the catalog of TCR beta chain sequences. TCRdb carries this immuneACCESS record with in-frame sequences only. Its versions omit some clonotypes, under half of them owing to an unresolved V gene in the studies checked, with the rest unexplained. D and trimming were read from the DNA, whereas the V and J calls and clone size are those reported in that table. In all, the sample holds some 130,000 clones, and around 80% of those were seen once. Less than 35% of the sample is in the top ten clones. Sequenced: PBMCs. The TCR sequence derives from a man under 40 in good health and CMV-seropositive.

This receptor carries the CDR3 CASSPVAGGTYEQYF. DNA sequence: TGTGCCAGCAGCCCCGTAGCGGGCGGGACCTACGAGCAGTACTTC. The chain is made from TRBV7-6 and TRBJ2-7; 7 middle bases align to TRBD2. V lost 5 bases and J lost 2 bases, and the count of bases not matched to a germline gene is 9. In the germline V gene, CDR1 corresponds to SGHVS and CDR2 to FNYEAQ. Measured from the cysteine to the phenylalanine, the CDR3 is 15 residues long. This entry keeps only the CDR3 DNA: 45 bases, framed from base 1.